This record concerns one TCR beta chain sequence. The sample originates from a study of T cell responses to AZD1222 COVID-19 vaccine. Generated by immunoSEQ multiplex PCR, the TCRdb table keeps only in-frame clones and is missing some. The table shows around 76,000 clones, with 70% to 90% occurring only once. V was pared by 2 bases and J by 8 bases, with 13 bases between. The length of the CDR3 is 14 residues. From germline, CDR1 is SGHRS and CDR2 YFSETQ. This TCR came from an adult in good health. The source material was peripheral blood, sampled on day 0 of AZD1222 vaccination. J is TRBJ1-4 and V is TRBV5-1, with D tentatively TRBD1 (6 bases). CDR3 sequence (DNA): TGCGCCAGCAGCTTTCGACAGGCGGACGAAAAACTGTTTTTT. Its translation: CASSFRQADEKLFF.